The clone carrying this T cell receptor beta chain has more than one count but fewer than ten. Repertoires were generated with immunoSEQ multiplex PCR, while TCRdb's copy carries only in-frame clones and drops some. The sample lists under 65,000 clones, about 85% occurring once. The sample comes from a study of OX40 agonist ivuxolimab in advanced cancers. The CDR3 contains 15 residues. V gave up 4 bases and J gave up 0 bases, with 10 bases separating them. Germline V gene lookup returns CDR1 MGHRA and CDR2 YSYEKL. The receptor was derived from an adult with an advanced solid tumor such as melanoma, head and neck, liver or kidney cancer. The specimen comprised CD4+ or CD8+ T cells sorted from blood, sampled in a trial of the OX40 agonist ivuxolimab. The rearrangement joins TRBV4-1 to TRBJ1-3, with a weak D call TRBD1 (5 bases). CDR3 in DNA: TGCGCCAGCAGCCGGGGACGTATCTCTGGAAACACCATATATTTT. Amino acids: CASSRGRISGNTIYF.